The 23 T cell receptor beta chains listed next were all sequenced from one sample in a study of T-cell memory formation after mild COVID-19. TCRdb independently ran MiXCR on the 5' RACE reads; one entry per CDR3 protein. Among about 200,000 distinct CDR3 sequences listed, roughly 16% were seen once. The sequenced material came from PBMCs or a T cell subset sorted from them (not recorded which). Receptors originate from an adult woman who had mild COVID-19 (a few samples of this study predate the infection). Cell type and time point are not known.

This clonotype was observed a handful of times. This chain links TRBV6-2 or TRBV6-3 with TRBJ2-1; 11 bases line up with TRBD2. There are 18 residues in the CDR3. The germline gives CDR1 MNHEY, CDR2 SVGEGT. The V and J ends lost 3 bases and 1 base, in that order; junction bases with no gene match: 8. CDR3: CASSYFSGRGPSYNEQFF. As DNA, the CDR3 is TGTGCCAGCAGTTATTTTAGCGGGAGGGGACCTTCCTACAATGAGCAGTTCTTC.

This clonotype has a handful of counts. V gene TRBV5-1 combines with J gene TRBJ2-3; 12 bases match TRBD2. The CDR3 contains 16 residues. In germline, CDR1 is SGHRS, CDR2 YFSETQ. Trimming removed 4 bases from V and 4 bases from J; junction bases left unmatched: 7. CDR3 loop: CASSLTSGGVADTQYF. In DNA, the CDR3 is TGCGCCAGCAGCCTGACTAGCGGGGGTGTGGCAGATACGCAGTATTTT.

This clonotype was recorded a few times. V gene TRBV3-1 combines with J gene TRBJ1-2; D unresolved. CDR3 length: 12 residues. The V end lost 0 bases, the J end lost 7 bases, and 6 bases lay between the germline ends. Germline V gene lookup returns CDR1 LGHDT and CDR2 YNNKEL (reference sequence). This CDR3 is CASSQDKGGYTF. CDR3 nucleotide sequence: TGTGCCAGCAGCCAAGATAAAGGTGGCTACACCTTC.

This rearrangement joins TRBV6-2 or TRBV6-3 to TRBJ2-1, with D uncertain. The CDR3 totals 14 residues. From germline, CDR1 is MNHEY and CDR2 SVGEGT. V was clipped by 2 bases and J by 8 bases, with 13 bases between them. CDR3 sequence reads: CASSYDSLRDEQFF. CDR3 sequence (DNA): TGTGCCAGCAGTTACGATAGTCTAAGGGATGAGCAGTTCTTC.

In this sample, this clonotype turned up a few times. The chain employs TRBV24-1 and TRBJ2-1; the D gene is possibly TRBD1 (6 bases). Trimming stripped 5 bases from V and 2 bases from J, with 9 bases between. The germline V gene encodes CDR1 KGHDR and CDR2 SFDVKD. The CDR3 covers 14 residues. CDR3 loop: CATSVGQTYNEQFF. CDR3 bases: TGTGCCACCAGTGTTGGACAGACCTACAATGAGCAGTTCTTC.

The V gene is TRBV5-1, the J gene TRBJ2-6; TRBD1 matches at 9 bases. Trimming took 7 bases from V and 2 from J; bases not matched to a gene: 4. CDR3 length: 15 amino acids. CDR1 SGHRS and CDR2 YFSETQ come from the germline V gene. The CDR3 region is CASGTGTTGANVLTF. The DNA of the CDR3 is TGCGCCAGCGGGACAGGGACTACTGGGGCCAACGTCCTGACTTTC.

This clonotype has ten or more counts. The chain recombines TRBV25-1 with TRBJ2-4; D is perhaps TRBD1 or TRBD2 (5 bases each). The germline gives CDR1 MGHDK, CDR2 SYGVNS. The CDR3 spans 15 residues. Deletions cut 3 bases from V and 0 bases from J, with 9 bases between. CDR3 bases: TGTGCCAGCAGTGACTCCGGGACAGCCAAAAACATTCAGTACTTC. This gives the protein CASSDSGTAKNIQYF.

The rearrangement links TRBV5-5 to TRBJ1-1; D might be TRBD1 (5 bases). Looked up from germline, CDR1 is SGHKS and CDR2 is YYEKEE (reference sequence). This CDR3 region has 13 residues. With 4 bases removed from V and 11 bases from J, the gap between germline ends came to 18 bases. The CDR3 protein is CASSPDSDPWAFF. The CDR3 region has the DNA TGTGCCAGCAGCCCTGACAGTGACCCGTGGGCTTTCTTT.

A few counts support this clonotype. This chain joins TRBV7-8 and TRBJ2-7, with D possibly TRBD2 on 5 matching bases. Germline-derived CDR1 and CDR2 are SGHVS and FQNEAQ. The CDR3 is made up of 14 amino acids. V lost 5 bases, J lost 2 bases, and 13 bases lay in between. The CDR3 region has the DNA TGTGCCAGCAGCCTGACGGACTCAACCTACGAGCAGTACTTC. Amino acid sequence: CASSLTDSTYEQYF.

The V and J genes are TRBV20-1 and TRBJ2-3; TRBD2 matches at 7 bases. This CDR3 has 14 amino acids. Germline CDR1 and CDR2: DFQATT and SNEGSKA (reference sequence). The chain's CDR3 is CTLGRGTSTDTQYF. The CDR3 DNA sequence: TGCACCCTCGGGCGGGGGACTAGCACAGATACGCAGTATTTT.

This clonotype was detected a few times. The V and J genes are TRBV7-9 and TRBJ1-1; weak D call: TRBD1 (6 bases). The germline V gene encodes CDR1 SEHNR and CDR2 FQNEAQ (reference sequence). The germline V and J ends were trimmed by 2 bases and 4 bases, with 11 bases remaining between them. This CDR3 contains 14 residues. The CDR3, as DNA: TGTGCCAGCAGCTTAAGGGGGGCTGGCACTGAAGCTTTCTTT. This codes for CASSLRGAGTEAFF.

This sequence joins TRBV3-1 and TRBJ2-7; perhaps TRBD2 as D (5 bases). The V end was cut by 5 bases, the J end by 6 bases, with 8 bases between. The CDR3 is 11 residues long. Germline V gene sequence: CDR1 LGHDT, CDR2 YNNKEL (reference sequence). CDR3 sequence: CASSTGIEQYF. In DNA form, the CDR3 reads TGTGCCAGCAGCACCGGGATCGAGCAGTACTTC.

The V gene is TRBV3-1, the J gene TRBJ1-4; D unresolved. CDR3 size: 13 residues. Germline V gene data show CDR1 as LGHDT and CDR2 as YNNKEL (reference sequence). V was shortened by 3 bases and J by 7 bases, with 9 bases between the two germline ends. Here the CDR3 reads CASSHRPLEKLFF. As DNA, the CDR3 is TGTGCCAGCAGCCACCGGCCGCTTGAAAAACTGTTTTTT.

This chain joins TRBV11-3 and TRBJ2-2, with D hard to call. CDR1 and CDR2 from the germline V gene are SGHNT and YENEEA. V lost 4 bases, J lost 6 bases, and 12 bases lay in between. The CDR3 covers 14 residues. In nucleotides, the CDR3 is TGTGCCAGCAGCTCAGGCGGTAAAGCCGGGGAGCTGTTTTTT. Protein: CASSSGGKAGELFF.

The rearrangement links TRBV6-2 or TRBV6-3 to TRBJ2-3; no clear D. V was clipped by 6 bases and J by 1 base, with 5 bases between them. CDR1 is MNHEY, CDR2 SVGEGT, per germline. This CDR3 comprises 12 residues. CDR3 protein: CASRFRTDTQYF. CDR3 bases: TGTGCCAGCAGATTCCGCACAGATACGCAGTATTTT.

This clonotype was counted between two and nine times. The chain links TRBV20-1 to TRBJ1-5; D not resolved. The germline V gene has CDR1 DFQATT and CDR2 SNEGSKA (reference sequence). The CDR3 contains 15 residues. V was shortened by 6 bases and J by 3 bases, with 18 bases between the two germline ends. The CDR3 reads CSAAGRTRDNQPQHF. The CDR3 region has the DNA TGCAGTGCAGCCGGCCGAACACGGGACAATCAGCCCCAGCATTTT.

The V gene is TRBV9, the J gene TRBJ2-7; tentatively, D is TRBD2 (5 bases). The germline V gene encodes CDR1 SGDLS and CDR2 YYNGEE. Trimming took off 3 bases at V and 4 bases at J, with 17 bases between the two ends. This CDR3 contains 15 residues. CDR3 amino acids: CASSGRPPGDYEQYF. The CDR3 coding sequence is TGTGCCAGCAGCGGACGGCCCCCCGGGGATTACGAGCAGTACTTC. Drawing the rest from reference TRBV9 and TRBJ2-7, the complete variable domain is DSGVTQTPKHLITATGQRVTLRCSPRSGDLSVYWYQQSLDQGLQFLIQYYNGEERAKGNILERFSAQQFPDLHSELNLSSLELGDSALYFCASSGRPPGDYEQYFGPGTRLTVT.

The chain joins TRBV14 to TRBJ1-1; no clear D. Germline values: CDR1 SGHDN, CDR2 FVKESK. Trimming took 0 bases from V and 2 from J, leaving 4 bases between them. This CDR3 region has 13 residues. The CDR3 sequence: CASSQDSNTEAFF. The CDR3 coding sequence is TGTGCCAGCAGCCAAGACAGTAACACTGAAGCTTTCTTT.

V usage is TRBV20-1 and J usage is TRBJ2-5; D possibly corresponds to TRBD1 (5 bases). With 1 base removed from V and 5 bases from J, the gap between germline ends came to 20 bases. Germline V gene sequence: CDR1 DFQATT, CDR2 SNEGSKA (reference sequence). This CDR3 contains 16 residues. The CDR3, as DNA: TGCAGTGCTAGAGTCTCCTACAGGAGCCCGAGGGAGACCCAGTACTTC. This sequence encodes CSARVSYRSPRETQYF.

V gene TRBV5-1 combines with J gene TRBJ2-3; D gene unclear. CDR3 length: 13 amino acids. CDR1 SGHRS and CDR2 YFSETQ come from the germline V gene. V lost 4 bases and J 4 bases, leaving 10 bases between the germline ends. The CDR3, as DNA: TGCGCCAGCAGCACAAGGAAGTCAGATACGCAGTATTTT. This encodes CASSTRKSDTQYF. The whole variable domain, filled in from reference TRBV5-1 and TRBJ2-3, reads KAGVTQTPRYLIKTRGQQVTLSCSPISGHRSVSWYQQTPGQGLQFLFEYFSETQRNKGNFPGRFSGRQFSNSRSEMNVSTLELGDSALYLCASSTRKSDTQYFGPGTRLTVL.

This clonotype has a handful of counts. A read error may produce the germline difference seen at one junction end. The V call is TRBV7-7, the J call TRBJ2-5; TRBD1 might be the D (6 bases). CDR3 length: 15 amino acids. CDR1 SSHAT and CDR2 FNYEAQ come from the germline V gene (reference sequence). CDR3 bases: TGTGCTAGCAGCCCCTCGGGACATGGGGCGGAGACCCAGTACTTC. Encoded protein: CASSPSGHGAETQYF.

This chain connects TRBV7-9 to TRBJ2-1, with TRBD2 matching 14 bases. After removal of 3 bases from V and 6 bases from J, the junction contained 10 bases not matched to a gene. Germline CDR1 reads SEHNR; CDR2 reads FQNEAQ (reference sequence). The CDR3 runs to 18 residues. The CDR3 region has the DNA TGTGCCAGCAGCTTTACCCGCAAGACTAGCGGGGGGGGCAATGAGCAGTTCTTC. Amino acids: CASSFTRKTSGGGNEQFF.

This clonotype was observed many times. V usage is TRBV20-1 and J usage is TRBJ1-1, with D possibly being TRBD1 (5 bases). The length of the CDR3 is 15 residues. Germline V gene lookup returns CDR1 DFQATT and CDR2 SNEGSKA (reference sequence). The V and J ends lost 3 bases and 0 bases respectively, with 14 bases between them. CDR3 sequence reads: CSASRPGSMNTEAFF. Written as DNA, the CDR3 is TGCAGTGCTAGCCGGCCAGGGTCGATGAACACTGAAGCTTTCTTT.